A single sample is the source of the 20 T cell receptor beta chains below, sequenced in a study of blood T cell repertoires in COVID-19 (dated by TCRdb to 2018 to 2021). The library was prepared using the immunoSEQ multiplex PCR assay. As stored in TCRdb, this immuneACCESS dataset retains in-frame rearrangements with V and J assigned. A fraction of the clones does not appear; measured against another copy, unresolved V genes explain less than half of the discrepancy, and the remainder lacks a known reason. The sample contains 250,000 to 350,000 clones, around 85% of them found a single time. Approximately 2% of the sample is taken by the ten largest. Sequences were obtained from peripheral blood. The receptors originated from a young woman who had recovered from COVID-19.

The V call is TRBV11-2, the J call TRBJ2-5, with TRBD1 identical over 7 bases. Germline V gene sequence: CDR1 SGHAT, CDR2 FQNNGV. CDR3 length: 15 amino acids. The J segment lost 2 bases and the V segment lost 4 bases, leaving 7 bases of the junction unmatched. The CDR3 loop reads CASSSQGLLQETQYF. CDR3 DNA sequence: TGTGCCAGCAGCTCACAGGGGCTTTTACAAGAGACCCAGTACTTC. The whole variable domain, filled in from reference TRBV11-2 and TRBJ2-5, reads EAGVAQSPRYKIIEKRQSVAFWCNPISGHATLYWYQQILGQGPKLLIQFQNNGVVDDSQLPKDRFSAERLKGVDSTLKIQPAKLEDSAVYLCASSSQGLLQETQYFGPGTRLLVL.

This chain uses TRBV7-2 with TRBJ2-5; TRBD2 is a possible D gene (5 bases). Germline CDR1 is SGHTA and CDR2 is FQGNSA. V shed 6 bases and J shed 1 base, with 12 bases lying between them. The CDR3 totals 14 residues. The CDR3 nucleotides are TGTGCCAGCAGGAAGGGTCTAGCCCAAGAGACCCAGTACTTC. The encoded protein is CASRKGLAQETQYF.

J is TRBJ2-3 and V is TRBV27; D might be TRBD2 (6 bases). Trimming shortened V by 5 bases and J by 10 bases, and 22 bases separated the two germline ends. Looked up from germline, CDR1 is MNHEY and CDR2 is SMNVEV (reference sequence). The CDR3 loop spans 15 amino acids. The CDR3 sequence is CASSPLGTGVSAQYF. CDR3 coding DNA: TGTGCCAGCAGTCCCCTCGGGACTGGGGTTTCTGCGCAGTATTTT.

The V gene is TRBV6-5, the J gene TRBJ2-7; TRBD1 agrees at 10 bases. The V segment lost 6 bases and the J segment 5 bases; nucleotides outside the gene matches: 4. The CDR3 extends over 13 amino acids. Germline CDR1 is MNHEY and CDR2 is SVGAGI. The CDR3 is CASSRGQGHEQYF. For the CDR3, the DNA is TGTGCCAGCAGCCGGGGACAGGGGCACGAGCAGTACTTC.

Only one count was recorded for this clone. This chain joins TRBV7-2 and TRBJ2-1; no reliable D call. The CDR3 loop spans 12 amino acids. Trimming cost V 4 bases and J 9 bases, with 10 bases left between them. Looked up from germline, CDR1 is SGHTA and CDR2 is FQGNSA. The CDR3 region has the DNA TGTGCCAGCAGCTCGCCCCCCGGTGAGCAGTTCTTC. It codes for CASSSPPGEQFF.

This clone has only a few counts. CDR3 nucleotides: TGTGCCAGCAGCCCCAGCGGGAGGGACACCGGGGAGCTGTTTTTT. This codes for CASSPSGRDTGELFF. The genes are TRBV25-1 and TRBJ2-2; the match to TRBD2 covers 10 bases. V lost 6 bases and J lost 3; bases outside the gene matches: 4. This CDR3 comprises 15 residues. Germline V gene lookup returns CDR1 MGHDK and CDR2 SYGVNS.

In its sample, this clone was seen once. V is TRBV19 and J is TRBJ1-2; D unclear. V lost 4 bases and J 8 bases, leaving 20 bases between the germline ends. CDR3 length: 15 residues. Germline CDR1 is LNHDA and CDR2 is SQIVND (reference sequence). CDR3 in amino acids: CASSNPDSSVWGYTF. Written as DNA, the CDR3 is TGTGCCAGTAGTAACCCCGACTCTTCCGTGTGGGGCTACACCTTC.

The chain is built from TRBV7-6 and TRBJ1-6, with a possible D match to TRBD1 (6 bases). Looked up from germline, CDR1 is SGHVS and CDR2 is FNYEAQ. V was clipped by 4 bases and J by 10 bases, with 17 bases between them. This CDR3 is built from 15 residues. The CDR3 DNA reads as TGTGCCAGCAGCTCCCAAGGGGACAAGGTCTCACCCCTCCACTTT. It yields the protein CASSSQGDKVSPLHF.

The rearrangement joins TRBV5-4 to TRBJ1-6; D is perhaps TRBD1 (5 bases). Germline V gene sequence: CDR1 SGHNT, CDR2 YYREEE (reference sequence). Trimming removed 4 bases from V and 6 bases from J, with 8 bases in between. There are 13 residues in the CDR3. Here the CDR3 reads CASSRTTNSPLHF. CDR3 DNA: TGTGCCAGCAGCAGGACAACTAATTCACCCCTCCACTTT. The whole variable domain, remainder taken from reference TRBV5-4 and TRBJ1-6, is ETGVTQSPTHLIKTRGQQVTLRCSSQSGHNTVSWYQQALGQGPQFIFQYYREEENGRGNFPPRFSGLQFPNYSSELNVNALELDDSALYLCASSRTTNSPLHFGNGTRLTVT.

The J gene is TRBJ2-1, the V gene TRBV20-1, with TRBD2 identical over 10 bases. Germline values: CDR1 DFQATT, CDR2 SNEGSKA (reference sequence). The CDR3 totals 16 residues. The V and J ends lost 3 bases and 4 bases, in that order; junction bases with no gene match: 9. CDR3 loop: CSASLTGLAAYNEQFF. The CDR3 DNA is TGCAGTGCTAGTTTAACAGGACTAGCGGCATACAATGAGCAGTTCTTC.

The chain recombines TRBV11-2 with TRBJ2-2; 9 bases match TRBD2. V was pared by 6 bases and J by 5 bases, with 13 bases of the junction left unmatched. CDR3 length: 17 residues. From germline, CDR1 is SGHAT and CDR2 FQNNGV. The CDR3 bases are TGTGCCAGCAGTCCTATAGGGGGGCTAGCGGGAACCGGGGAGCTGTTTTTT. This sequence encodes CASSPIGGLAGTGELFF. The variable domain in full, completed from reference TRBV11-2 and TRBJ2-2, reads EAGVAQSPRYKIIEKRQSVAFWCNPISGHATLYWYQQILGQGPKLLIQFQNNGVVDDSQLPKDRFSAERLKGVDSTLKIQPAKLEDSAVYLCASSPIGGLAGTGELFFGEGSRLTVL.

The chain is built from TRBV18 and TRBJ2-7; 7 bases line up with TRBD1. J was trimmed by 4 bases and V by 4 bases; bases with no gene match: 4. Germline CDR1 reads KGHSH; CDR2 reads LQKENI. CDR3 length: 13 residues. CDR3 bases: TGTGCCAGCTCACAGGGGACAGCTTACGAGCAGTACTTC. This gives the protein CASSQGTAYEQYF.

This clone has more than one count but fewer than ten. The rearrangement joins TRBV4-1 to TRBJ2-7; 8 bases map to TRBD1. The germline V gene has CDR1 MGHRA and CDR2 YSYEKL. Trimming took 3 bases from V and 0 from J; bases not matched to a gene: 4. The CDR3 sequence is 15 residues long. CDR3 protein: CASSHRTGSSYEQYF. DNA of the CDR3: TGCGCCAGCAGCCACCGGACAGGGAGCTCCTACGAGCAGTACTTC.

This chain joins TRBV18 and TRBJ2-7, with TRBD2 matching 11 bases. This CDR3 spans 14 amino acids. V lost 7 bases and J lost 4; bases outside the gene matches: 6. The germline CDR1 and CDR2 sequences are KGHSH and LQKENI. The CDR3, as DNA: TGTGCCAGCTTCCCGACTAGCGGGGCGTACGAGCAGTACTTC. It codes for CASFPTSGAYEQYF.

This clone was recorded once. J is TRBJ2-7 and V is TRBV4-2; D might be TRBD2 (5 bases). Per the germline V gene, CDR1 is LGHNA and CDR2 is YNFKEQ. Trimming removed 0 bases at V and 0 bases at J, with 9 bases between. This CDR3 comprises 15 residues. The CDR3 sequence is CASSQERAVSYEQYF. CDR3 sequence (DNA): TGTGCCAGCAGCCAAGAGAGGGCGGTCTCCTACGAGCAGTACTTC.

This clone was recorded once. The chain has TRBV4-2 and TRBJ1-1; unclear D gene. Germline loops: CDR1 LGHNA, CDR2 YNFKEQ. V dropped 2 bases and J dropped 0 bases, with 10 bases sitting between them. This CDR3 spans 15 amino acids. CDR3 in DNA: TGTGCCAGCAGCCAAACATTTGGAGTGAACACTGAAGCTTTCTTT. It codes for CASSQTFGVNTEAFF.

CDR3 sequence (DNA): TGTGCCAGCAGCCAAGATCTGGGACTAGCGGGAGGCCCTAGCACAGATACGCAGTATTTT. Its translation: CASSQDLGLAGGPSTDTQYF. This sequence joins TRBV3-1 (or the pseudogene TRBV3-2) and TRBJ2-3, with 15 bases lining up with TRBD2. CDR1 is LGHDT, CDR2 YNNKEL, per germline (reference sequence). J was trimmed by 0 bases and V by 0 bases; bases with no gene match: 7. This CDR3 contains 20 residues.

The chain links TRBV29-1 to TRBJ2-2; 9 bases align to TRBD2. V gave up 6 bases and J gave up 4 bases; unmatched junction bases: 6. The CDR3 is 14 amino acids. Per the germline V gene, CDR1 is SQVTM and CDR2 is ANQGSEA. The CDR3 sequence is CSVRLAGRTGELFF. In DNA, the CDR3 is TGCAGCGTCCGTCTAGCGGGACGCACCGGGGAGCTGTTTTTT.

The chain employs TRBV6-5 and TRBJ2-3; tentative D call: TRBD1 (6 bases). CDR3 size: 14 residues. From germline, CDR1 is MNHEY and CDR2 SVGAGI. V lost 5 bases to trimming and J lost 1 base, with 10 bases between them. The CDR3 is CASSRRQGTDTQYF. DNA of the CDR3: TGTGCCAGCAGTCGACGACAGGGCACAGATACGCAGTATTTT.

The rearrangement uses TRBV28 and TRBJ1-1, with 7 bases that match TRBD1. The CDR3 has 17 amino acids. CDR1 and CDR2 (germline): MDHEN, SYDVKM. V dropped 5 bases and J dropped 1; count of bases not matched to a gene: 13. CDR3 loop: CASSTGTAIMSNTEAFF. The CDR3 DNA sequence: TGTGCCAGCAGTACCGGGACAGCCATCATGTCGAACACTGAAGCTTTCTTT.